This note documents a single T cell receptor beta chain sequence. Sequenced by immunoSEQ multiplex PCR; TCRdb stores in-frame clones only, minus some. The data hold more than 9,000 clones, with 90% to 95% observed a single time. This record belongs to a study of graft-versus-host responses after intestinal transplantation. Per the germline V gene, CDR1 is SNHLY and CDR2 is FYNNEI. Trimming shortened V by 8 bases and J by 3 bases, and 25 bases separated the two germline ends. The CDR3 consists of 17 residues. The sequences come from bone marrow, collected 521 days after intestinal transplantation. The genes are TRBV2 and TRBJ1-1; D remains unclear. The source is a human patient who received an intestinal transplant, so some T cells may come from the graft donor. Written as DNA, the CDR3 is TGTGCCAGCTTGTACCCACCCGAGACCCCGGCCGACACTGAAGCTTTCTTT. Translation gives CASLYPPETPADTEAFF.